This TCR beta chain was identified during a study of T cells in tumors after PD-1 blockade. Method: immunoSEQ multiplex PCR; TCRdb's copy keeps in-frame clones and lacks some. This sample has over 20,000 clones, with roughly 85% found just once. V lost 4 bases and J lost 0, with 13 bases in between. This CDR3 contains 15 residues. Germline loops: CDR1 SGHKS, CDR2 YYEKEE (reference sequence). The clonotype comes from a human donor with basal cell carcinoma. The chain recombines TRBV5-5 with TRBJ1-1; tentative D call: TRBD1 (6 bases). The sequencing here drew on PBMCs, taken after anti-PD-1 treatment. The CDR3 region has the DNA TGTGCCAGCAGCGCCCAAAACAGGGTGAACACTGAAGCTTTCTTT. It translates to CASSAQNRVNTEAFF.